This TCR beta chain came from a study of T cells in Graves' hyperthyroidism and ophthalmopathy (dated by TCRdb to about 2019). Looking at the study overall: Peripheral blood samples were taken at initial diagnosis, before any treatment was given. To identify TCR V-J signatures that set the groups apart, the researchers used a discovery cohort of roughly 100 patients, made up of 40 to 45 with Graves' ophthalmopathy and 57 with stable Graves' hyperthyroidism. Prospective prediction of ophthalmopathy was tested in an independent validation cohort consisting of 18 hyperthyroidism patients and 15 or so patients who later progressed to ophthalmopathy. The roughly 100 discovery patients were randomly split 7:3 into training and test sets. In over five Graves' hyperthyroidism patients, the study also compared T-cell repertoires from thyroid tissue with T-cell repertoires from blood. Following sampling, methimazole starting at 30 mg daily was given to hyperthyroidism patients, and high-dose intravenous methylprednisolone was given to ophthalmopathy patients. According to the paper, TCR Vbeta CDR3 sequencing was carried out on 135 peripheral blood samples, which came from 40 to 45 ophthalmopathy, 75 or so hyperthyroidism and roughly 17 progressor patients. What the research found in general, with its limitations: In validation, the model predicted progression to ophthalmopathy a median of roughly six months before onset, with approximately 70% sensitivity and 72.22% specificity. In cross-validation, a model built on a 13 V-J signature told ophthalmopathy apart from stable hyperthyroidism with just under 90% sensitivity and about 81% specificity, and in testing the same model reached 80%/75%. Sample size was not statistically predetermined, and investigators were not blinded to group allocation. Most expanded thyroid clonotypes (frequency above 0.001) were also found in blood, which suggests that blood repertoires may mirror thyroid immune responses.

This clonotype was observed a handful of times. Its antigen specificity is not known. Relative to the germline gene, one junction end is altered; a read error may explain this. Moderately to severely active disease, a Clinical Activity Score of at least 3, a NOSPECS grade of at least 4, and a duration under 3 months were present in ophthalmopathy patients. Exclusion was applied to patients with uncontrolled infections, other autoimmune diseases, pregnancy or lactation. Clinical symptoms, serum thyroxine and TRAb, thyroid ultrasound, and orbital computed tomography formed the basis for the diagnoses. PBMCs were separated from 10 ml of fresh peripheral blood using Ficoll-Paque density gradient centrifugation. Total RNA was extracted using Trizol reagent, and RNA quality was assessed on an Agilent 2100 Bioanalyzer. Amplification of TCR beta CDR3 regions was carried out from RNA transcripts. For the first round of RT-PCR on the TCR CDR3, the HTBI primer set was used together with the Qiagen OneStep RT-PCR kit. The libraries were constructed in a second round of multiplex PCR and then size-selected and purified. The libraries were sequenced on an Illumina HiSeq2000 using paired-end 100 bp reads. The paper's processing steps were these. Raw data were processed with SOAPnuke, discarding reads with adapters, uncalled bases, mean Phred below 15, or no exact constant-primer or identifier match. COPE v1.2.5 was used to merge high-quality paired reads, and clonotypes were defined as unique nucleotide sequences. MiTCR v1.1 was used to align clonotypes to the IMGT TRBV, TRBD and TRBJ reference segments. Analysis was restricted to V-J combinations with a frequency above 0.0001, which covered 98% to 99.2% of repertoires. A TCS score was defined as the ratio of F50 (clonal expansion) to E x V (chaos), with BLOSUM62-based TCRdist applied between CDR3 peptides within each V-J. Welch's t-statistics and random forest reduced some 510 V-J features to 10 to 15, which were used in a naive Bayes classifier (R e1071). In-frame beta chains were kept once TCRdb had trimmed the public reads at Q25 with fastp and called clones with MiXCR. Duplicate CDR3 protein sequences are folded into a single record with the most common DNA and genes. The V and J calls and clone size come from TCRdb's table, not from the authors' own analysis. This sample has around 620,000 distinct CDR3 sequences in its table, and 14% of those were observed once. The leading ten clones occupy 7.1% of the sample.

Taken from the germline V gene, the CDR1 and CDR2 loops are SGHVS and FQNEAQ. The CDR3 holds 14 amino acids from the cysteine to the phenylalanine. The entry retains the CDR3 DNA only, 42 bases that are in frame from base 1. The chain joins TRBV7-8 to TRBJ2-5; the D gene may be TRBD1 or TRBD2, since each aligns over 5 bases. The sequenced sample consisted of blood. The TCR originated in a young woman with Graves' ophthalmopathy. The CDR3 is CASSRTPGGETQYF. The nucleotide sequence is TGCGCCAGCAGCCGGACACCGGGCGGGGAGACCCAGTACTTC.